Listed here are 12 T cell receptor beta chains from one sample, sequenced in a study of shared clonotypes between healthy human individuals (dated by TCRdb to the early 2020s). Libraries came from the immunoSEQ multiplex PCR assay. TCRdb holds this immuneACCESS table with in-frame rearrangements only. Some clones are missing; in checked studies, unresolved V genes explain under half, and the rest has no known cause. In this sample the table shows under 2.5 million clones, about 90% of which occur a single time. In total, the top ten clones hold 0.3% to 0.4% of the sample. The source material was naive CD4+ T cells from PBMCs. The cell subset or site label corresponds to: CD45RA+ positively selected. The receptor set was obtained from a man younger than 35 in good health. Some clones in this sample may be carry-over from other donors' samples.

The chain links TRBV5-8 to TRBJ2-7; D is perhaps TRBD1 (6 bases). Germline CDR1 reads SGHTS; CDR2 reads YDEGEE. V dropped 4 bases and J dropped 2 bases, with 16 bases sitting between them. The CDR3 consists of 15 residues. The CDR3 DNA reads TGTGCCAGCAGCACCCGCCTGGACAGTACCTACGAGCAGTACTTC. It encodes CASSTRLDSTYEQYF.

The chain is built from TRBV27 and TRBJ1-5; D not certain. The CDR3 runs 13 residues. V was trimmed by 3 bases and J by 7 bases, leaving 10 bases between them. CDR1 is MNHEY and CDR2 is SMNVEV in the germline V gene (reference sequence). CDR3 sequence reads: CASSFTAGQPQHF. The CDR3 DNA reads as TGTGCCAGCAGTTTCACAGCTGGGCAGCCCCAGCATTTT.

The chain is built from TRBV7-9 and TRBJ2-2; TRBD2 might be the D (5 bases). CDR3 length equals 16 residues. V lost 6 bases and J 4 bases, leaving 18 bases between the germline ends. Germline loops: CDR1 SEHNR, CDR2 FQNEAQ (reference sequence). CDR3: CASSPGLAGSTGELFF. The DNA for the CDR3 is TGTGCCAGCAGTCCCGGACTGGCTGGAAGCACCGGGGAGCTGTTTTTT.

This chain links TRBV4-3 with TRBJ1-2, with a weak D call TRBD1 (5 bases). This CDR3 spans 15 amino acids. Germline V gives CDR1 LGHNA, CDR2 YSLEER. V dropped 4 bases and J dropped 4 bases, with 16 bases sitting between them. CDR3 sequence: CASSLKTRQSYGYTF. The CDR3 DNA sequence: TGCGCCAGCAGCCTTAAAACCCGACAGTCCTATGGCTACACCTTC.

This sequence joins TRBV14 and TRBJ2-7; a weak D match, TRBD1 (7 bases). Germline CDR1 and CDR2: SGHDN and FVKESK. The CDR3 sequence is 16 residues long. V was clipped by 8 bases and J by 3 bases, with 23 bases between them. CDR3: CASGEYHRGGSYEQYF. In DNA form, the CDR3 reads TGTGCCAGCGGAGAATACCACAGGGGAGGCAGCTACGAGCAGTACTTC.

V gene TRBV7-9 combines with J gene TRBJ1-2, with D maybe TRBD1 (5 bases). From germline, CDR1 is SEHNR and CDR2 FQNEAQ (reference sequence). This CDR3 contains 13 residues. Trimming removed 5 bases from V and 8 bases from J, with 15 bases in between. CDR3 protein: CASSAGQGRGYTF. Here the CDR3 DNA reads TGTGCCAGCAGCGCCGGACAAGGGCGAGGCTACACCTTC. Full variable domain (remainder filled in from reference TRBV7-9 and TRBJ1-2): DTGVSQNPRHKITKRGQNVTFRCDPISEHNRLYWYRQTLGQGPEFLTYFQNEAQLEKSRLLSDRFSAERPKGSFSTLEIQRTEQGDSAMYLCASSAGQGRGYTFGSGTRLTVV.

This rearrangement joins TRBV7-9 to TRBJ2-1, with TRBD2 matching 14 bases. The germline CDR1 and CDR2 sequences are SEHNR and FQNEAQ (reference sequence). The trim removed 7 bases at V and 10 bases at J, leaving 21 bases unmatched. This CDR3 has 19 amino acids. CDR3 loop: CASTLGGFGTSGRGEEQFF. Written as DNA, the CDR3 is TGTGCCAGCACCCTGGGGGGGTTCGGGACTAGCGGGAGAGGAGAGGAGCAGTTCTTC. Variable domain in full (rest from reference TRBV7-9 and TRBJ2-1): DTGVSQNPRHKITKRGQNVTFRCDPISEHNRLYWYRQTLGQGPEFLTYFQNEAQLEKSRLLSDRFSAERPKGSFSTLEIQRTEQGDSAMYLCASTLGGFGTSGRGEEQFFGPGTRLTVL.

This clone came up once. The chain links TRBV6-5 to TRBJ2-7; the D gene is possibly TRBD2 (5 bases). With 10 bases removed from V and 3 bases from J, the gap between germline ends came to 22 bases. CDR1 and CDR2 from the germline V gene are MNHEY and SVGAGI. The CDR3 loop spans 15 amino acids. This chain's CDR3 is CATTFPGVGLYEQYF. The CDR3 nucleotides read TGTGCCACCACATTTCCCGGGGTCGGGCTCTACGAGCAGTACTTC.

The chain is built from TRBV18 and TRBJ2-1; 8 bases match TRBD1. Germline V lookup: CDR1 KGHSH, CDR2 LQKENI. The trim removed 3 bases at V and 2 bases at J, leaving 3 bases unmatched. This CDR3 has 15 residues. CDR3 sequence reads: CASSPPGQAYNEQFF. Written as DNA, the CDR3 is TGTGCCAGCTCACCTCCGGGACAGGCCTACAATGAGCAGTTCTTC.

The chain has TRBV7-9 and TRBJ1-5; D is perhaps TRBD1 (6 bases). Germline V lookup: CDR1 SEHNR, CDR2 FQNEAQ (reference sequence). Trimming took 5 bases from V and 0 from J, leaving 14 bases between them. This CDR3 is 16 amino acids long. The CDR3 region is CASSQHDRHSNQPQHF. DNA for the CDR3: TGTGCCAGCAGCCAACACGACAGGCATAGCAATCAGCCCCAGCATTTT.

The J gene is TRBJ2-7, the V gene TRBV29-1; 12 positions match TRBD2. The V segment lost 6 bases and the J segment 3 bases; nucleotides outside the gene matches: 3. The CDR3 consists of 13 residues. Germline V gene sequence: CDR1 SQVTM, CDR2 ANQGSEA. The CDR3 DNA is TGCAGCGTGGGGGGACTAGCGGGCTACGAGCAGTACTTC. Translating it yields CSVGGLAGYEQYF.

In this sample, this clone turned up once. The chain couples TRBV5-4 to TRBJ2-5, with D unresolved. This CDR3 is built from 14 residues. The V end lost 5 bases, the J end lost 1 base, and 12 bases lay between the germline ends. CDR1 is SGHNT, CDR2 YYREEE, per germline (reference sequence). DNA for the CDR3: TGTGCCAGCAGTTCCGGACGCCTCCAAGAGACCCAGTACTTC. Protein product: CASSSGRLQETQYF.